The T cell receptor beta chain under discussion was sequenced for a study of CD8+ T cells in alopecia areata. Across the whole study: Treated patients took oral tofacitinib at 5 to 10 mg twice daily.

The CDR3 totals 12 residues. The germline CDR1 and CDR2 sequences are MDHEN and SYDVKM. The germline V and J ends were trimmed by 2 bases and 15 bases, with 14 bases remaining between them. Of note for this clone: No antigen is known for it.

The study's findings and limits: Possibly as an HLA-related effect, TCR sharing across patients appeared less clear than in mice. Higher clonality and more expanded CD8+ clones appeared in lesional than normal scalp.

The sorting of PBMCs gave CD4+ and CD8+ T cells. RNA extraction and reverse transcription yielded cDNA as sequencing template. Using immunoSEQ multiplex PCR, the repertoire was profiled, and TCRdb retains in-frame clones only, with some absent. Here the sample spans more than 95,000 clones, approximately 42% being singletons. The sequenced material came from CD4+ T cells sorted from blood. This clonotype originated in a human donor with alopecia areata. The chain employs TRBV28 and TRBJ2-1; D call uncertain. The CDR3 nucleotides read TGTGCCAGCAGTTTAGTATTTGACGCTTGGTTCTTC. Amino acids: CASSLVFDAWFF.